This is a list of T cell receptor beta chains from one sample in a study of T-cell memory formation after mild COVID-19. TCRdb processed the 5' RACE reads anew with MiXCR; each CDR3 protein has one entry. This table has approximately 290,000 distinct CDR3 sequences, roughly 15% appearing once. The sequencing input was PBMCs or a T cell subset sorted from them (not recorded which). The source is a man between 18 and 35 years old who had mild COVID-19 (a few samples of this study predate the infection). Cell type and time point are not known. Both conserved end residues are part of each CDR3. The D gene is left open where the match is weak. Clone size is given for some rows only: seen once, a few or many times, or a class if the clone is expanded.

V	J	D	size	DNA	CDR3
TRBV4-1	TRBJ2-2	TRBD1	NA	TGCGCCAGCAGCCTTGGGACAGGGAGAACCGGGGAGCTGTTTTTT	CASSLGTGRTGELFF
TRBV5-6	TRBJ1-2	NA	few	TGTGCCAGCAGCGTCGGGAGCCTCTATGGCTACACCTTC	CASSVGSLYGYTF
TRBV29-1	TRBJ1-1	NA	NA	TGCAGCGTTGCGGCAGGGGAGGTGGTGAACACTGAAGCTTTCTTT	CSVAAGEVVNTEAFF
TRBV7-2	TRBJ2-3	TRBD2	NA	TGTGCCAGCAGCTTTAGCGGGGGGGCTTTAAAAGATACGCAGTATTTT	CASSFSGGALKDTQYF
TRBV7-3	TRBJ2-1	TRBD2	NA	TGTGCCAGCAGCTTATATGGGACTAGCCAGCAGTTCTTC	CASSLYGTSQQFF
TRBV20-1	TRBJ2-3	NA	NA	TGCAGTCAATCTTACTCCCCTCCCTCAGATACGCAGTATTTT	CSQSYSPPSDTQYF
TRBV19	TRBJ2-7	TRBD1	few	TGTGCCAGTAGTATAATGGGTCCGGGACAGGGAGCCTACGAGCAGTACTTC	CASSIMGPGQGAYEQYF
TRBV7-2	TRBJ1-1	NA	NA	TGTGCCAGCAGCCACGGGACGGTGGTGAACACTGAAGCTTTCTTT	CASSHGTVVNTEAFF
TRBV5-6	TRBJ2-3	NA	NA	TGTGCCAGCAGAGGGATAAGGAGGACGCAGTATTTT	CASRGIRRTQYF
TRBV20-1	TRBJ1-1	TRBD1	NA	TGCAGTGCTAGGGATGGGGACAGGGGAAGCATGAACACTGAAGCTTTCTTT	CSARDGDRGSMNTEAFF
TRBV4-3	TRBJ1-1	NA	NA	TGCGCCAGCAGCCAAGCTCTGGGGGGGCTGGGGACTGAAGCTTTCTTT	CASSQALGGLGTEAFF
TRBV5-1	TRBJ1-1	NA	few	TGCGCCAGCAGCCCACAGGGTTTGGGCACTGAAGCTTTCTTT	CASSPQGLGTEAFF
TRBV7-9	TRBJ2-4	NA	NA	TGTGCCAGCAGCTTAAGGGCTCGTGGGGTCAAAAACATTCAGTACTTC	CASSLRARGVKNIQYF
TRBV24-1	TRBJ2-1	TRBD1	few	TGTGCCACCAGTGATCGGACAGGGAATAAGAATGAGCAGTTCTTC	CATSDRTGNKNEQFF